These T cell receptor beta chains were read from a single sample in a study of monozygotic twins with inflammatory bowel disease. Using the 5' RACE reads, TCRdb records one entry per CDR3 protein without DNA. The sample spans approximately 160,000 distinct CDR3 sequences; the ten largest clones claim roughly 3%. Sequencing was performed on blood. The receptor set was obtained from a human donor with ulcerative colitis or Crohn's disease, or a healthy co-twin of an affected twin (not recorded which). Both conserved end residues are part of each CDR3.

TRBJ1-5 | TRBV12-2 | CASRLGGDRDQPQHF
TRBJ1-2 | TRBV5-1 | CASSGQGTYGYTF
TRBJ1-6 | TRBV5-1 | CASSLVANSPLHF
TRBJ1-1 | TRBV7-2 | CASSLGGGRGTEAFF
TRBJ2-3 | TRBV4-1 | CASSQDWGARNTQYF
TRBJ2-3 | TRBV7-8 | CASIGTSGKLDTQYF
TRBJ2-1 | TRBV6-2/TRBV6-3 | CASSYSRDFANEQFF
TRBJ1-1 | TRBV5-6 | CASSFIQGAEAFF
TRBJ1-6 | TRBV20-1 | CSAREPGPLHF
TRBJ2-3 | TRBV9 | CASSSRDTQYF